This passage covers 12 T cell receptor beta chains from one sample sequenced in a study of blood T cell repertoires in COVID-19. Libraries were prepared by immunoSEQ multiplex PCR; TCRdb keeps only in-frame clonotypes and omits some of them. Among 150,000 or so clones listed, 88% were seen once. Input material: PBMCs or T cells enriched from blood (not recorded which). The receptors stem from a woman between 50 and 59 years old who had recovered from COVID-19.

This clone was detected a few times. J is TRBJ2-7 and V is TRBV5-1; D not resolved. This CDR3 spans 14 amino acids. Germline CDR1 and CDR2: SGHRS and YFSETQ. V was clipped by 0 bases and J by 0 bases, with 7 bases between them. The chain's CDR3 is CASSLGWSSYEQYF. The CDR3 nucleotides are TGCGCCAGCAGCTTGGGATGGAGCTCCTACGAGCAGTACTTC.

The genes are TRBV6-7 and TRBJ1-6; possible D gene TRBD1, 5 bases. TRBV6-7 is labeled an ORF, and its function is uncertain. The CDR3 has 15 amino acids. V shed 0 bases and J shed 7 bases, with 10 bases lying between them. The DNA for the CDR3 is TGTGCCAGCAGTTACTCGCGGGGGGGGAATTCACCCCTCCACTTT. Its translation is CASSYSRGGNSPLHF.

The chain has TRBV11-3 and TRBJ2-2, with 9 nucleotides matching TRBD1. With V trimmed by 4 bases and J by 8 bases, 11 bases remained unmatched. Per germline, CDR1 SGHNT and CDR2 YENEEA. This CDR3 is 16 amino acids long. The CDR3 is CASSYTGTGSRGELFF. Here the CDR3 DNA reads TGTGCCAGCAGCTATACCGGGACAGGGTCGCGTGGGGAGCTGTTTTTT.

The chain has TRBV5-4 and TRBJ1-1, with D maybe TRBD1 (5 bases). The CDR3 covers 15 residues. V shed 3 bases and J shed 4 bases, with 16 bases lying between them. Germline CDR1 SGHNT, CDR2 YYREEE (reference sequence). CDR3 in amino acids: CASSWGDVSGTEAFF. The CDR3, as DNA: TGTGCCAGCAGCTGGGGGGACGTCTCGGGCACTGAAGCTTTCTTT.

The gene calls are TRBV5-4 and TRBJ1-2; D remains ambiguous. Germline V gene data show CDR1 as SGHNT and CDR2 as YYREEE (reference sequence). This CDR3 has 15 amino acids. Trimming took 0 bases from V and 4 from J, leaving 13 bases between them. CDR3 DNA: TGTGCCAGCAGCTTGGTGACTTCCCAGCTCTATGGCTACACCTTC. Encoded protein: CASSLVTSQLYGYTF.

The CDR3 DNA reads as TGCAGCGTTGAAGATCGCGATGGCTACACCTTC. This translates into CSVEDRDGYTF. The V call is TRBV29-1, the J call TRBJ1-2, with D hard to call. Germline V gives CDR1 SQVTM, CDR2 ANQGSEA. The CDR3 extends over 11 amino acids. V shed 0 bases and J shed 6 bases, with 5 bases lying between them.

The rearrangement links TRBV10-3 to TRBJ1-2, with TRBD1 matching 7 bases. Germline CDR1 reads ENHRY; CDR2 reads SYGVKD. CDR3 length: 13 amino acids. V shed 0 bases, J shed 13 bases, and the junction held 8 bases outside the gene matches. The CDR3 region is CAISESMLTGRTF. In DNA form, the CDR3 reads TGTGCCATCAGTGAGTCGATGCTGACAGGGCGCACCTTC.

This sequence joins TRBV5-4 and TRBJ2-1; TRBD2 agrees at 7 bases. Germline assignment: CDR1 SGHNT and CDR2 YYREEE (reference sequence). This CDR3 is 16 amino acids long. V gave up 4 bases and J gave up 1 base; unmatched junction bases: 8. CDR3 region: CASSPGTTRSYNEQFF. The DNA for the CDR3 is TGTGCCAGCAGCCCCGGGACTACGCGATCCTACAATGAGCAGTTCTTC.

The V call is TRBV18, the J call TRBJ1-6; 8 bases are a match to TRBD1. The germline CDR1 and CDR2 sequences are KGHSH and LQKENI. The CDR3 runs to 15 residues. V shed 3 bases, J shed 8 bases, and the junction held 6 bases outside the gene matches. CDR3 sequence: CASSPAATGDSPLHF. As DNA, the CDR3 is TGTGCCAGCTCACCGGCCGCGACAGGGGATTCACCCCTCCACTTT.

V usage is TRBV27 and J usage is TRBJ2-3; TRBD1 might be the D (5 bases). Deletions cut 7 bases from V and 7 bases from J, with 9 bases between. Germline V gene lookup returns CDR1 MNHEY and CDR2 SMNVEV (reference sequence). This CDR3 comprises 11 residues. The CDR3 reads CASKGVYTQYF. The CDR3 coding sequence is TGTGCCAGCAAAGGGGTATATACGCAGTATTTT.

The V and J genes are TRBV9 and TRBJ2-3; D is perhaps TRBD1 (6 bases). Between the trimmed V and J ends, which lost 0 bases and 2 bases, there was a span of 10 bases. Germline CDR1 is SGDLS and CDR2 is YYNGEE. The CDR3 is 15 residues long. The CDR3: CASSVAGHYTDTQYF. Written as DNA, the CDR3 is TGTGCCAGCAGCGTAGCGGGACACTACACAGATACGCAGTATTTT.

In nucleotides, the CDR3 is TGTGCCAGCAGGTGGTCAGCCGGGGAGCTGTTTTTT. Translated: CASRWSAGELFF. The rearrangement links TRBV13 to TRBJ2-2; no clear D gene. The V gene's germline CDR1 is PRHDT and CDR2 FYEKMQ (reference sequence). The CDR3 runs to 12 residues. Trimming shortened V by 6 bases and J by 6 bases, and 8 bases separated the two germline ends.